The 23 T cell receptor beta chains below come from one sample, sequenced in a study of cytomegalovirus exposure and HLA in healthy donors. PCR amplification relied on 60 Vbeta primers (plus 13 Jbeta primers). Libraries were prepared by immunoSEQ multiplex PCR; TCRdb keeps only in-frame clonotypes and omits some of them. Among about 55,000 clones listed, around 82% were seen once. The material sequenced was PBMCs. Receptors were obtained from a female donor in good health and CMV-seronegative.

The CDR3 here is CASSFQGSYGYTF. The CDR3 coding sequence is TGTGCCAGCAGCTTCCAGGGGAGCTATGGCTACACCTTC. The rearrangement links TRBV7-3 to TRBJ1-2; D is possibly TRBD1 (6 bases). V lost 3 bases to trimming and J lost 4 bases, with 9 bases between them. Germline loops: CDR1 SGHTA, CDR2 FQGTGA. The CDR3 totals 13 residues. The full variable domain, with the rest looked up from reference TRBV7-3 and TRBJ1-2, is GAGVSQTPSNKVTEKGKYVELRCDPISGHTALYWYRQSLGQGPEFLIYFQGTGAADDSGLPNDRFFAVRPEGSVSTLKIQRTERGDSAVYLCASSFQGSYGYTFGSGTRLTVV.

The V call is TRBV11-3, the J call TRBJ2-1, with 8 nucleotides matching TRBD1. The CDR3 spans 13 residues. The germline V gene has CDR1 SGHNT and CDR2 YENEEA. V was pared by 6 bases and J by 7 bases, with 5 bases of the junction left unmatched. The CDR3 DNA sequence: TGTGCCAGCAGTCCAGGGGGCAAGAATGAGCAGTTCTTC. Its translation is CASSPGGKNEQFF.

There are a few counts of this clone. The chain uses TRBV10-3 and TRBJ1-2; tentatively, D is TRBD1 (5 bases). This CDR3 has 15 amino acids. Germline V gives CDR1 ENHRY, CDR2 SYGVKD. V was clipped by 3 bases and J by 3 bases, with 14 bases between them. This CDR3 reads CAISEDSPTYYGYTF. As DNA, the CDR3 is TGTGCCATCAGTGAAGACAGCCCGACTTACTATGGCTACACCTTC.

The chain carries TRBV4-3 and TRBJ2-6, with unresolved D. V lost 1 base and J lost 0, with 7 bases in between. The CDR3 extends over 16 amino acids. Germline loops: CDR1 LGHNA, CDR2 YSLEER. The CDR3 protein is CASSQGPGSGANVLTF. Here the CDR3 DNA reads TGCGCCAGCAGCCAAGGCCCCGGCTCTGGGGCCAACGTCCTGACTTTC.

CDR3 sequence: CASSLGALAGGNEQFF. The CDR3 DNA is TGTGCCAGCAGCTTAGGGGCCCTAGCGGGGGGGAATGAGCAGTTCTTC. The gene calls are TRBV11-3 and TRBJ2-1, with 12 nucleotides matching TRBD2. Germline V CDR1 and CDR2: SGHNT, YENEEA. CDR3 length: 16 amino acids. Trimming took 1 base from V and 7 from J; bases not matched to a gene: 5.

The chain employs TRBV7-9 and TRBJ2-1, with 8 bases lining up with TRBD1. Germline trimming cut 5 bases from V and 8 bases from J; bases unmatched to any gene: 11. This CDR3 comprises 15 residues. Germline CDR1 SEHNR, CDR2 FQNEAQ (reference sequence). The CDR3 sequence: CASSLGQGGADEQFF. CDR3 nucleotide sequence: TGTGCCAGCAGCCTTGGACAGGGTGGTGCCGATGAGCAGTTCTTC. The full variable domain, rest sourced from reference TRBV7-9 and TRBJ2-1, is DTGVSQNPRHKITKRGQNVTFRCDPISEHNRLYWYRQTLGQGPEFLTYFQNEAQLEKSRLLSDRFSAERPKGSFSTLEIQRTEQGDSAMYLCASSLGQGGADEQFFGPGTRLTVL.

This sequence joins TRBV25-1 and TRBJ2-5; 8 bases fit TRBD1. V lost 2 bases, J lost 5 bases, and 4 bases stayed unmatched. Germline V lookup: CDR1 MGHDK, CDR2 SYGVNS. CDR3 size: 14 residues. In DNA form, the CDR3 reads TGTGCCAGCAGTGAAGTAAGGGACAGGGAGACCCAGTACTTC. Residues: CASSEVRDRETQYF.

This clone was picked up one time. The chain employs TRBV7-9 and TRBJ1-3; 9 bases match TRBD1. Looked up from germline, CDR1 is SEHNR and CDR2 is FQNEAQ (reference sequence). V lost 5 bases to trimming and J lost 1 base; unmatched junction nucleotides: 15. This CDR3 comprises 19 residues. The CDR3 region has the DNA TGTGCCAGCAGCCTACCCGAGGGAGGAGGACAGGGGTCTGGAAACACCATATATTTT. Its protein product is CASSLPEGGGQGSGNTIYF. Drawing the rest from reference TRBV7-9 and TRBJ1-3, the complete variable domain is DTGVSQNPRHKITKRGQNVTFRCDPISEHNRLYWYRQTLGQGPEFLTYFQNEAQLEKSRLLSDRFSAERPKGSFSTLEIQRTEQGDSAMYLCASSLPEGGGQGSGNTIYFGEGSWLTVV.

The chain has TRBV30 and TRBJ1-6, with D possibly being TRBD1 (5 bases). Germline V gene lookup returns CDR1 GTSNPN and CDR2 SVGIG (reference sequence). The V end was cut by 5 bases, the J end by 5 bases, with 13 bases between. This CDR3 region has 14 residues. CDR3 DNA: TGTGCCTGGGATACAGGAATTAATAATTCACCCCTCCACTTT. Encoded protein: CAWDTGINNSPLHF.

The V and J genes are TRBV9 and TRBJ1-1, with TRBD1 as a possible D gene (6 bases). Trimming stripped 4 bases from V and 5 bases from J, with 12 bases between. CDR1 and CDR2 (germline): SGDLS, YYNGEE. The CDR3 length is 13 residues. In nucleotides, the CDR3 is TGTGCCAGCAGCCAACAGGGTCCAACTGAAGCTTTCTTT. This translates into CASSQQGPTEAFF.

This chain uses TRBV18 with TRBJ1-1; possibly TRBD1 for D (5 bases). The CDR3 covers 15 residues. V was cut by 0 bases and J by 1 base, with 9 bases left in between. The V gene's germline CDR1 is KGHSH and CDR2 LQKENI. The CDR3 DNA sequence: TGTGCCAGCTCACCACCGGGGGGGAAGAACACTGAAGCTTTCTTT. This gives the protein CASSPPGGKNTEAFF.

The chain combines TRBV19 with TRBJ1-4, with a tentative D call TRBD1 (5 bases). Germline CDR1 LNHDA, CDR2 SQIVND (reference sequence). The CDR3 spans 16 residues. V dropped 6 bases and J dropped 7 bases, with 21 bases sitting between them. CDR3 region: CASSGGLGTWIEKLFF. The CDR3 DNA follows: TGTGCCAGTAGCGGGGGACTCGGGACCTGGATTGAAAAACTGTTTTTT.

The genes are TRBV21-1 and TRBJ2-7; the D call in the table, TRBD1, was not verified against the DNA. TRBV21-1 is a listed pseudogene. This CDR3 is 17 amino acids long. The CDR3 DNA is TGTGCCAGCAGCAAAGCAGACAGGGTTAGCCCTCTGAACGAGCAGTACTTC. Residues: CASSKADRVSPLNEQYF.

This clone has a single count. Because it lacks the conserved phenylalanine or tryptophan at the end, this CDR3 is likely a read error. The chain joins TRBV4-1 to TRBJ2-3, with 7 bases fitting TRBD2. Germline V lookup: CDR1 MGHRA, CDR2 YSYEKL. The CDR3 loop spans 16 amino acids. V lost 4 bases to trimming and J lost 4 bases; unmatched junction nucleotides: 11. The CDR3 spells CASSLIDGGSADTQYV. The CDR3 DNA follows: TGCGCCAGCAGCCTCATTGACGGGGGGTCGGCAGATACGCAGTATGTT.

The rearrangement links TRBV28 to TRBJ1-3; 7 bases map to TRBD1. CDR3 length: 14 amino acids. V was pared by 6 bases and J by 3 bases, with 5 bases of the junction left unmatched. CDR1 is MDHEN, CDR2 SYDVKM, per germline. The CDR3 loop reads CASSPGQLGNTIYF. CDR3 nucleotide sequence: TGTGCCAGCAGCCCGGGACAGCTTGGAAACACCATATATTTT.

The CDR3 DNA reads TGTGCCAGCAGCCAAGCGGGGGGCAATGAGCAGTTCTTC. Translation gives CASSQAGGNEQFF. The gene calls are TRBV14 and TRBJ2-1; TRBD2 aligns across 7 bases. The V gene's germline CDR1 is SGHDN and CDR2 FVKESK. The CDR3 is made up of 13 amino acids. With V trimmed by 1 base and J by 6 bases, 0 bases remained unmatched.

The chain has TRBV5-4 and TRBJ2-1, with 10 bases matching TRBD2. The CDR3 extends over 17 amino acids. The J segment lost 8 bases and the V segment lost 6 bases, leaving 17 bases of the junction unmatched. The V gene's germline CDR1 is SGHNT and CDR2 YYREEE (reference sequence). The CDR3 is CASNPRQRGGLRYEQFF. The CDR3 DNA is TGTGCCAGCAACCCTCGACAGCGGGGGGGCCTTAGATATGAGCAGTTCTTC.

The chain couples TRBV4-1 to TRBJ1-5, with D possibly matching TRBD1 (5 bases). Trimming pared 1 base from V and 4 bases from J, leaving 11 bases between. Germline V gene lookup returns CDR1 MGHRA and CDR2 YSYEKL. This CDR3 is built from 15 residues. The CDR3 DNA reads as TGCGCCAGCAGCCAAGTTTGGGACTTAAATCAGCCCCAGCATTTT. Protein: CASSQVWDLNQPQHF.

The chain combines TRBV18 with TRBJ2-5, with D possibly matching TRBD2 (6 bases). V lost 1 base and J lost 2, with 8 bases in between. The CDR3 has 14 residues. Germline lookup yields CDR1 KGHSH and CDR2 LQKENI. CDR3 loop: CASSPRRGQETQYF. CDR3 nucleotides: TGTGCCAGCTCACCACGGAGGGGTCAAGAGACCCAGTACTTC.

The chain combines TRBV6-5 with TRBJ1-2, with a tentative D call TRBD1 (5 bases). Trimming cost V 6 bases and J 6 bases, with 20 bases left between them. This CDR3 spans 15 amino acids. Germline-derived CDR1 and CDR2 are MNHEY and SVGAGI. CDR3 amino acids: CASSMGRTGGNGYTF. The CDR3, as DNA: TGTGCCAGCAGCATGGGGAGAACAGGAGGGAATGGCTACACCTTC.

This clone showed up just once. The chain carries TRBV12-5 and TRBJ2-5, with TRBD2 matching 7 bases. Per germline, CDR1 LGHNT and CDR2 FRNRAP. The CDR3 has 14 residues. V shed 6 bases and J 1 base; nucleotides not matched to a gene: 5. The CDR3 reads CASGAGTTQETQYF. The DNA for the CDR3 is TGTGCTAGTGGGGCCGGGACTACCCAAGAGACCCAGTACTTC.

This clone showed up just a few times. The genes are TRBV7-9 and TRBJ2-7; TRBD2 is a possible D gene (5 bases). This CDR3 spans 16 amino acids. Germline values: CDR1 SEHNR, CDR2 FQNEAQ (reference sequence). Trimming cost V 5 bases and J 0 bases, with 17 bases left between them. CDR3 nucleotides: TGTGCCAGCAGCGCCCCCCGGGCAGCGGCCTCCTACGAGCAGTACTTC. Protein product: CASSAPRAAASYEQYF.

The CDR3, as DNA: TGTGCCAGCAGCACAGGGTACACCGGGGAGCTGTTTTTT. This codes for CASSTGYTGELFF. The V call is TRBV7-9, the J call TRBJ2-2, with a weak D call TRBD1 (6 bases). CDR3 length: 13 amino acids. Looked up from germline, CDR1 is SEHNR and CDR2 is FQNEAQ (reference sequence). V shed 5 bases and J shed 3 bases, with 7 bases lying between them.